This is a list of T cell receptor beta chains from one sample in a study of PD-1 blockade in mismatch repair-deficient tumors. Generated by immunoSEQ multiplex PCR, the TCRdb table keeps only in-frame clones and is missing some. The repertoire holds around 48,000 clones, roughly 78% seen once, with about 3% in the top ten. Specimen: peripheral blood, collected 4 weeks after starting pembrolizumab. The receptors shown here come from an adult with mismatch repair-deficient cancer. Both conserved end residues are part of each CDR3. The D gene is left open where the match is weak. The size of a clone is reported for some rows only, either as once, few or many, or as a class for expanded clones.

V gene: TRBV27
clone size: once
D gene: TRBD1
J gene: TRBJ1-4
CDR3 DNA: TGTGCCAGCAGTTTATCGGGACAGGCTAATGAAAAACTGTTTTTT
CDR3 protein: CASSLSGQANEKLFF

V gene: TRBV5-1
clone size: -
D gene: -
J gene: TRBJ1-1
CDR3 DNA: TGCGCCAGCAGCTTGGAGGAGGGGGGGCACGGTTTCTTT
CDR3 protein: CASSLEEGGHGFF

V gene: TRBV11-1
clone size: -
D gene: -
J gene: TRBJ2-7
CDR3 DNA: TGTGCCAGCAGCTTAGTGCAGTCGGCGACCTACGAGCAGTACTTC
CDR3 protein: CASSLVQSATYEQYF

V gene: TRBV27
clone size: -
D gene: TRBD1
J gene: TRBJ1-2
CDR3 DNA: TGTGCCAGCAGTCCACAGGGGTCCAATGGCTACACCTTC
CDR3 protein: CASSPQGSNGYTF

V gene: TRBV7-9
clone size: -
D gene: -
J gene: TRBJ2-7
CDR3 DNA: TGTGCCAGCAGCATGCCGGGTCGTCTAGGCTACGAGCAGTACTTC
CDR3 protein: CASSMPGRLGYEQYF

V gene: TRBV19
clone size: -
D gene: -
J gene: TRBJ2-5
CDR3 DNA: TGTGCCAGTAGTATCATTGGACGGGAAGAGACCCAGTACTTC
CDR3 protein: CASSIIGREETQYF

V gene: TRBV7-9
clone size: -
D gene: TRBD1
J gene: TRBJ1-2
CDR3 DNA: TGTGCCAGCAGCCTGCTCGGGGACAGGAACTATGGCTACACCTTC
CDR3 protein: CASSLLGDRNYGYTF

V gene: TRBV5-4
clone size: -
D gene: TRBD2
J gene: TRBJ2-2
CDR3 DNA: TGTGCCAGCAGCTTGGCCGAAAACGGGAGGGCCTTTTTCGGGGAGCTGTTTTTT
CDR3 protein: CASSLAENGRAFFGELFF

V gene: TRBV7-3
clone size: few
D gene: TRBD2
J gene: TRBJ2-1
CDR3 DNA: TGTGCCAGCAGCTCCCTGGCAGCGGGAAAGGGTAATGAGCAGTTCTTC
CDR3 protein: CASSSLAAGKGNEQFF

V gene: TRBV27
clone size: -
D gene: -
J gene: TRBJ2-5
CDR3 DNA: TGTGCCAGCAGTCCTAGGGGGGTACGGGAGACCCAGTACTTC
CDR3 protein: CASSPRGVRETQYF

V gene: TRBV27
clone size: once
D gene: TRBD2
J gene: TRBJ2-5
CDR3 DNA: TGTGCCAGCTCTGTTCTAGCGGGAGGGCCCGGGGAGACCCAGTACTTC
CDR3 protein: CASSVLAGGPGETQYF

V gene: TRBV5-1
clone size: -
D gene: TRBD1
J gene: TRBJ1-2
CDR3 DNA: TGCGCCAGCAGCTCGGAGACAGGGAGCTATGGCTACACCTTC
CDR3 protein: CASSSETGSYGYTF

V gene: TRBV30
clone size: -
D gene: TRBD2
J gene: TRBJ2-7
CDR3 DNA: TGTGCCTGGAGACCCCCCCGGGCGGGAGTGGGGGAGCAGTACTTC
CDR3 protein: CAWRPPRAGVGEQYF

V gene: TRBV14
clone size: -
D gene: -
J gene: TRBJ2-1
CDR3 DNA: TGTGCCAGCAGCCAAGAAGGGTTCCTAGCGGAGCAGTTCTTC
CDR3 protein: CASSQEGFLAEQFF

V gene: TRBV29-1
clone size: few
D gene: -
J gene: TRBJ1-1
CDR3 DNA: TGCAGCGCGGGGAGACTGGCCACTGAAGCTTTCTTT
CDR3 protein: CSAGRLATEAFF

V gene: TRBV5-8
clone size: once
D gene: TRBD2
J gene: TRBJ2-5
CDR3 DNA: TGTGCCAGCAGCTTGGGGACTAGCGGGAGGGCGCGAGAGACCCAGTACTTC
CDR3 protein: CASSLGTSGRARETQYF

V gene: TRBV6-1
clone size: -
D gene: TRBD1
J gene: TRBJ2-7
CDR3 DNA: TGTGCCAGCAGTGAATATTACGGACAGGGCTACTACGAGCAGTACTTC
CDR3 protein: CASSEYYGQGYYEQYF

V gene: TRBV11-3
clone size: -
D gene: -
J gene: TRBJ2-5
CDR3 DNA: TGTGCCAGCAGCTTTAGGGTGCGGGACCAAGAGACCCAGTACTTC
CDR3 protein: CASSFRVRDQETQYF

V gene: TRBV11-2
clone size: -
D gene: -
J gene: TRBJ1-2
CDR3 DNA: TGTGCCAGCAGTTACTCCGGGCCCTTAACTGGCTACACCTTC
CDR3 protein: CASSYSGPLTGYTF

V gene: TRBV7-2
clone size: -
D gene: -
J gene: TRBJ1-2
CDR3 DNA: TGTGCCAGCAGCCTGGGGGCAGGGAGGTCCGGTGACTATGGCTACACCTTC
CDR3 protein: CASSLGAGRSGDYGYTF

V gene: TRBV6-6
clone size: -
D gene: TRBD2
J gene: TRBJ2-1
CDR3 DNA: TGTGCCACCTTAGCGGGAGGGGACTACAATGAGCAGTTCTTC
CDR3 protein: CATLAGGDYNEQFF

V gene: TRBV19
clone size: few
D gene: -
J gene: TRBJ1-2
CDR3 DNA: TGTGCCAGCCCCTATGGCTACACCTTC
CDR3 protein: CASPYGYTF

V gene: TRBV11-2
clone size: once
D gene: -
J gene: TRBJ2-7
CDR3 DNA: TGTGCCAGCAGCTTAAACCCGAGGGGGGGGGAGCAGTACTTC
CDR3 protein: CASSLNPRGGEQYF

V gene: TRBV29-1
clone size: once
D gene: -
J gene: TRBJ2-4
CDR3 DNA: TGCAGCGTTGAGGGTAGTTTGGACCTCATTCAGTACTTC
CDR3 protein: CSVEGSLDLIQYF

V gene: TRBV7-2
clone size: -
D gene: TRBD2
J gene: TRBJ2-1
CDR3 DNA: TGTGCCAGCAGCATATTTAGCGGGAGCGGCAATGAGCAGTTCTTC
CDR3 protein: CASSIFSGSGNEQFF

V gene: TRBV11-2
clone size: -
D gene: -
J gene: TRBJ2-7
CDR3 DNA: TGTGCCAGCAGCTTGGCGGGAAGCTCCTACGAGCAGTACTTC
CDR3 protein: CASSLAGSSYEQYF

V gene: TRBV9
clone size: -
D gene: -
J gene: TRBJ1-1
CDR3 DNA: TGTGCCAGCAGTGCTCAGAGGAACACTGAAGCTTTCTTT
CDR3 protein: CASSAQRNTEAFF

V gene: TRBV27
clone size: -
D gene: TRBD2
J gene: TRBJ2-1
CDR3 DNA: TGTGCCAGCAGTTTAACTAGCGGAAGGGATGAGCAGTTCTTC
CDR3 protein: CASSLTSGRDEQFF

V gene: TRBV5-1
clone size: -
D gene: -
J gene: TRBJ2-1
CDR3 DNA: TGCGCCAGCAGCTCAATGACAGGGGAGGGATACAATGAGCAGTTCTTC
CDR3 protein: CASSSMTGEGYNEQFF

V gene: TRBV11-2
clone size: -
D gene: -
J gene: TRBJ2-4
CDR3 DNA: TGTGCCAGCAGCTCCCTCGTAGCCAAAAACATTCAGTACTTC
CDR3 protein: CASSSLVAKNIQYF

V gene: TRBV30
clone size: once
D gene: -
J gene: TRBJ2-5
CDR3 DNA: TGTGCCTGGGTGCTGGTGGAGACCCAGTACTTC
CDR3 protein: CAWVLVETQYF

V gene: TRBV18
clone size: -
D gene: -
J gene: TRBJ1-6
CDR3 DNA: TGTGCCAGCTCACCAGGGGGCGGCAATTCACCCCTCCACTTT
CDR3 protein: CASSPGGGNSPLHF

V gene: TRBV19
clone size: -
D gene: TRBD2
J gene: TRBJ2-7
CDR3 DNA: TGTGCCAGTAGTTCCTTTCCGGGAGGCACCTACGAGCAGTACTTC
CDR3 protein: CASSSFPGGTYEQYF

V gene: TRBV10-2
clone size: -
D gene: -
J gene: TRBJ2-7
CDR3 DNA: TGCGCCAGCAGTGGGCAGGGCCGCTCCTACGAGCAGTACTTC
CDR3 protein: CASSGQGRSYEQYF

V gene: TRBV11-3
clone size: -
D gene: -
J gene: TRBJ1-1
CDR3 DNA: TGTGCCAGCTTCGAGGAGACGAACACTGAAGCTTTCTTT
CDR3 protein: CASFEETNTEAFF

V gene: TRBV9
clone size: -
D gene: -
J gene: TRBJ2-3
CDR3 DNA: TGTGCCAGCAGCGTAGGACCGTTGCCCACAGATACGCAGTATTTT
CDR3 protein: CASSVGPLPTDTQYF

V gene: TRBV6-1
clone size: -
D gene: -
J gene: TRBJ1-2
CDR3 DNA: TGTGCCAGCAGTGAAAAAGCAGGGGCCGGTGATGGCTACACCTTC
CDR3 protein: CASSEKAGAGDGYTF

V gene: TRBV9
clone size: -
D gene: TRBD2
J gene: TRBJ2-7
CDR3 DNA: TGTGCCAGCAGCCCAGGACTAGCGGGAGTCTACGAGCAGTACTTC
CDR3 protein: CASSPGLAGVYEQYF

V gene: TRBV4-2
clone size: -
D gene: TRBD2
J gene: TRBJ2-1
CDR3 DNA: TGTGCCAGCAGCCAAGGGGGACTAGCCGGTGAGCAGTTCTTC
CDR3 protein: CASSQGGLAGEQFF

V gene: TRBV5-1
clone size: -
D gene: -
J gene: TRBJ2-1
CDR3 DNA: TGCGCCAGCAGCTCGGGACTTCTAGCACCTACCGCGGATGAGCAGTTCTTC
CDR3 protein: CASSSGLLAPTADEQFF

V gene: TRBV7-2
clone size: -
D gene: -
J gene: TRBJ1-2
CDR3 DNA: TGTGCCAGCAGCTTATCTAGGGACTATCGTGGCTACACCTTC
CDR3 protein: CASSLSRDYRGYTF

V gene: TRBV13
clone size: -
D gene: TRBD1
J gene: TRBJ1-1
CDR3 DNA: TGTGCCAGCAGTGAGAGGGGGCCACCGAACACTGAAGCTTTCTTT
CDR3 protein: CASSERGPPNTEAFF

V gene: TRBV19
clone size: -
D gene: TRBD1
J gene: TRBJ2-6
CDR3 DNA: TGTGCCAGTAGCGTACAGGGGACGGCCAACGTCCTGACTTTC
CDR3 protein: CASSVQGTANVLTF

V gene: TRBV6-4
clone size: -
D gene: -
J gene: TRBJ1-1
CDR3 DNA: TGTGCCAGCAGCGCACGGCGGGACACTGAAGCTTTCTTT
CDR3 protein: CASSARRDTEAFF

V gene: TRBV6-1
clone size: -
D gene: -
J gene: TRBJ2-7
CDR3 DNA: TGTGCCAGCAGCAGGGGCTCCTACGAGCAGTACTTC
CDR3 protein: CASSRGSYEQYF

V gene: TRBV7-2
clone size: -
D gene: -
J gene: TRBJ2-7
CDR3 DNA: TGTGCCAGCAGCCAAGCGGAACTAGTCGACGGCGAGCAGTACTTC
CDR3 protein: CASSQAELVDGEQYF

V gene: TRBV9
clone size: -
D gene: -
J gene: TRBJ2-3
CDR3 DNA: TGTGCCAGCAATCGAGGGGGAGTTAGAGATACGCAGTATTTT
CDR3 protein: CASNRGGVRDTQYF

V gene: TRBV19
clone size: -
D gene: -
J gene: TRBJ2-7
CDR3 DNA: TGTGCCAATATCCACTTTCGGTCCCTTAGGGGGGAGAGCTCCTACGAGCAGTACTTC
CDR3 protein: CANIHFRSLRGESSYEQYF

V gene: TRBV6-6
clone size: few
D gene: -
J gene: TRBJ2-7
CDR3 DNA: TGTGCCAGCAGTTACCAATCCGGGGGCGAGCAGTACTTC
CDR3 protein: CASSYQSGGEQYF

V gene: TRBV7-9
clone size: -
D gene: -
J gene: TRBJ1-5
CDR3 DNA: TGTGCCAGCAGCTCAGTGGATAGCTATCAGCCCCAGCATTTT
CDR3 protein: CASSSVDSYQPQHF